These T cell receptor beta chains were read from a single sample in a study of glioma-infiltrating T cells after dendritic cell vaccination. TCRdb's table, derived via immunoSEQ multiplex PCR, lists solely in-frame clones and lacks some. The table includes about 73,000 clones, over 75% detected once. The material sequenced was blood, taken before dendritic cell vaccination. The receptors come from a human donor with glioblastoma. Each CDR3 is given with its conserved first and last residue. Fields, in order: clone size, V gene, J gene, D gene, CDR3 DNA, CDR3 protein. The D gene is left open where the match is weak. Not every row has a clone size; where given, it reads once, few, many or a size class.

>-|TRBV29-1|TRBJ2-1|TRBD2
TGCAGCGTGAGGGGAGGGTATAACTCCTACAATGAGCAGTTCTTC
CSVRGGYNSYNEQFF
>-|TRBV29-1|TRBJ1-2|-
TGCAGCGACTCACAGGGCCTCAGCTATGGCTACACCTTC
CSDSQGLSYGYTF
>-|TRBV7-2|TRBJ1-4|-
TGTGCCAGCAGCTTAAAGTTTCGACAGCTAACTAATGAAAAACTGTTTTTT
CASSLKFRQLTNEKLFF
>-|TRBV9|TRBJ1-5|-
TGTGCCAGCAGCGTAGACAGTAGCAATCAGCCCCAGCATTTT
CASSVDSSNQPQHF
>-|TRBV5-6|TRBJ2-6|-
TGTGCCAGCAGCTTGTTACGGGGGTTTCACTCTGGGGCCAACGTCCTGACTTTC
CASSLLRGFHSGANVLTF
>-|TRBV5-4|TRBJ2-5|TRBD2
TGTGCCAGCAGCTTAAGACTAGCGGGTCAAGAGACCCAGTACTTC
CASSLRLAGQETQYF
>-|TRBV4-1|TRBJ2-3|TRBD1
TGCGCCAGCAGCCAAACTCGAGGACAGGGCACAGATACGCAGTATTTT
CASSQTRGQGTDTQYF
>-|TRBV5-1|TRBJ1-5|TRBD1
TGCGCCAGCAGCTTGGAAGGACAGGGCAGTCAGCCCCAGCATTTT
CASSLEGQGSQPQHF
>-|TRBV5-8|TRBJ2-7|TRBD1
TGTGCCAGCAGCTATCAGGGGGTCGGCTACGAGCAGTACTTC
CASSYQGVGYEQYF
>-|TRBV5-1|TRBJ2-7|TRBD2
TGCGCCAGCAGCCCCCGCGGCGGGGGTGGTAACGAGCAGTACTTC
CASSPRGGGGNEQYF
>-|TRBV4-1|TRBJ1-2|TRBD1
TGCGCCAGCAGCCCCTTTGACAGGGTTCACTATGGCTACACCTTC
CASSPFDRVHYGYTF
>-|TRBV7-6|TRBJ2-2|-
TGTGCCAGCAGTAGTACCGGGGAGCTGTTTTTT
CASSSTGELFF
>-|TRBV6-1|TRBJ1-5|-
TGTGCCAGCAGTGAAGCGCTTCCGGGGGAGGCTTGGCATCAGCCCCAGCATTTT
CASSEALPGEAWHQPQHF
>-|TRBV2|TRBJ1-2|TRBD1
TGTGCCAGCAGTCCACAGGGGGTACATGGCTACACCTTC
CASSPQGVHGYTF
>-|TRBV4-1|TRBJ2-3|-
TGCGCCAGCAGCCTCGTCCCACAAGCGGCCGCAGGAGATACGCAGTATTTT
CASSLVPQAAAGDTQYF
>-|TRBV6-6|TRBJ1-2|-
TGTGCCAGCAGTTCCCCGGGCGGGTTTGGGTATGGCTACACCTTC
CASSSPGGFGYGYTF
>-|TRBV5-1|TRBJ1-3|-
TGCGCCAGCAGCCCCAATCCCGGAAACACCATATATTTT
CASSPNPGNTIYF
>-|TRBV21-1|TRBJ2-3|-
TGTGCCAGCAGCCGTGGGTTGGGGGCCCGCACAGATACGCAGTATTTT
CASSRGLGARTDTQYF
>once|TRBV7-8|TRBJ2-1|-
TGTGCCAGCAGCTTAGATTTACGCGATGAGCAGTTCTTC
CASSLDLRDEQFF
>-|TRBV25-1|TRBJ1-3|-
TGTGCCAGCAGTGAACTAGGCAGATATGACTCTGGAAACACCATATATTTT
CASSELGRYDSGNTIYF
>-|TRBV5-1|TRBJ1-5|TRBD1
TGCGCCAGCAGCCCACAGGGGGCGGGCAATCAGCCCCAGCATTTT
CASSPQGAGNQPQHF
>-|TRBV30|TRBJ1-1|-
TGTGCCTGGATAGGTGGGCACACTGAAGCTTTCTTT
CAWIGGHTEAFF
>once|TRBV5-4|TRBJ1-3|-
TGTGCCAGCAGCTCAGAACCCGTCTCTGGAAACACCATATATTTT
CASSSEPVSGNTIYF
>-|TRBV11-2|TRBJ1-2|-
TGTGCCAGCAGCTTAGAGCGAGGAGCCAACTATGGCTACACCTTC
CASSLERGANYGYTF
>-|TRBV7-8|TRBJ2-5|-
TGTGCCAGCAGCTTTATGGAGACCCAGTACTTC
CASSFMETQYF